These T cell receptor beta chains were read from a single sample in a study of blood T cells in healthy people across ages. In TCRdb, the 5' RACE reads were re-called with MiXCR into one record per CDR3 protein. The repertoire has over 500,000 distinct CDR3 sequences, about 28% of them found once; the top ten carry approximately 3.3%. This same sample was also part of a study on T cells of mothers and their children.

The sequencing sample was made of blood. The receptors derive from a boy under 10 years old in good health. CDR3s include the opening cysteine and the closing phenylalanine or tryptophan. A D gene is named only where the DNA matches it firmly. Part of the rows lack a size; the others show once, few, many or a class for expanded clones.

TRBD1 | NA | TRBV25-1 | 15 | CASRGRGLMDTEAFF
NA | NA | TRBV15 | 12 | CATSRDRGSQYF
TRBD2 | few | TRBV6-2/TRBV6-3 | 15 | CATLLAGGPVGELFF
NA | NA | TRBV29-1 | 13 | CSALDRLVETQYF
NA | NA | TRBV12-3/TRBV12-4 | 13 | CASSFEGNSPLHF
NA | few | TRBV5-6 | 14 | CASNSDGLGNTQYF
NA | NA | TRBV6-2/TRBV6-3 | 11 | CATVRSYEQYF
NA | many | TRBV20-1 | 13 | CSARGADDYEQYF
TRBD1 | NA | TRBV6-1 | 14 | CASVQGPYTDTQYF
NA | NA | TRBV7-9 | 14 | CASSRRESNQPQHF
TRBD1 | NA | TRBV7-9 | 17 | CASSLNTGQGARDTQYF
NA | NA | TRBV9 | 14 | CASTRGEGEDGYTF
TRBD1 | NA | TRBV20-1 | 16 | CSARGLGTARNSPLHF
TRBD2 | NA | TRBV4-3 | 16 | CASSRTGLAPTDTQYF
TRBD2 | NA | TRBV3-1 | 15 | CASSRGSSGYNEQFF
TRBD2 | NA | TRBV29-1 | 15 | CSVDLSGRALETQYF
NA | NA | TRBV2 | 13 | CASSAVGDTEAFF
NA | NA | TRBV20-1 | 14 | CSASPRGPDYEQYF
TRBD1 | NA | TRBV4-1 | 13 | CASSQVQGNEQFF
NA | few | TRBV10-3 | 14 | CAIRRGGPDTEAFF
NA | NA | TRBV6-5 | 12 | CASSDGYNEQFF
NA | NA | TRBV20-1 | 13 | CSALLTDTDTQYF
NA | few | TRBV2 | 15 | CASRGARTANTEAFF
NA | few | TRBV10-2 | 14 | CASRIGPANTEAFF
TRBD2 | NA | TRBV29-1 | 11 | CSTGRSGELFF
TRBD1 | few | TRBV6-1 | 13 | CASSQGGQGEAFF
NA | few | TRBV13 | 14 | CASSFGGLGNIQYF
TRBD2 | NA | TRBV15 | 13 | CATKAGGSYEQYF
NA | few | TRBV10-3 | 15 | CAISEASGTRYEQYF
NA | NA | TRBV12-3/TRBV12-4 | 13 | CASSLPGENEQYF
TRBD1 | NA | TRBV2 | 15 | CASLTSTGAYYGYTF
TRBD1 | NA | TRBV19 | 15 | CASSFVGQGIYGYTF
NA | NA | TRBV4-2 | 14 | CASSQDLSRVEQFF
NA | NA | TRBV10-3 | 12 | CAITGGPGELFF
NA | NA | TRBV18 | 15 | CASSPMLSSYNEQFF
TRBD2 | NA | TRBV6-5 | 19 | CASSYSLGIIVGLADEQYF
NA | NA | TRBV6-2/TRBV6-3 | 12 | CASSKHTDTQYF
NA | few | TRBV12-3/TRBV12-4 | 17 | CASSPPPYRSGANVLTF
NA | NA | TRBV13 | 15 | CASSSDQGTQETQYF
NA | few | TRBV4-2 | 13 | CASSQEKPNEQYF
NA | few | TRBV5-5 | 15 | CASSLDRIRSYEQYF
NA | many | TRBV7-9 | 16 | CASSFGWQAEKETQYF
NA | few | TRBV7-2 | 17 | CASSLEEEWERSDEQFF
NA | once | TRBV2 | 18 | CASSGTTGTGYSNQPQHF
NA | NA | TRBV7-2 | 14 | CASSLEPPHYGYTF
NA | once | TRBV10-3 | 14 | CAISESTPTDTQYF
TRBD1 | NA | TRBV11-2 | 14 | CASGVWTGENEQFF
TRBD2 | NA | TRBV13 | 14 | CASSATTSDYEQYF
TRBD2 | NA | TRBV4-3 | 15 | CASSQRWTSSYEQYF
NA | NA | TRBV2 | 14 | CASSRPRLVYEQYF
TRBD1 | NA | TRBV20-1 | 16 | CSARVIQGQGREKLFF
NA | NA | TRBV21-1 | 12 | CASSKADQPQHF
NA | NA | TRBV5-5 | 15 | CASSLGWPNADTQYF
NA | few | TRBV20-1 | 17 | CSARDGGRGHSNYGYTF
NA | NA | TRBV12-3/TRBV12-4 | 15 | CASSETGPSSYEQYF
TRBD1 | NA | TRBV14 | 15 | CASSVPGTGGWEQFF
NA | NA | TRBV20-1 | 13 | CSASGEGVYGYTF
TRBD2 | NA | TRBV5-5 | 17 | CASSPNLVRGGQDTQYF
NA | few | TRBV3-1 | 12 | CASSSMGYGYTF
NA | NA | TRBV6-4 | 15 | CASSDGVGNTDTQYF